This TCR beta chain was captured by sequencing in a study of cytomegalovirus exposure and HLA in healthy donors. Study-level points and caveats: In a later analysis, V- and J-gene trimming of beta chains associated with a DCLRE1C missense variant, replicated independently. Rarity held for most TCR sequences, but there were some public TCRs that occurred in many donors. Researchers counted around 150 TCR beta chains as cytomegalovirus-associated.

This PCR relied on a set of 60 Vbeta primers and 13 Jbeta primers. Sequencing was performed with immunoSEQ multiplex PCR; in TCRdb, only in-frame clones are kept and a portion is missing. The table records roughly 80,000 clones, about 80% of them present only once. Of note for this clone: Its antigen is undetermined. No conserved phenylalanine or tryptophan ends this CDR3, so it is likely a read error. It is unclear where the CDR3 begins or ends on the DNA, so no DNA is shown, and the CDR3 is as TCRdb lists it.

The receptor was derived from a man aged 50 to 59 in good health and CMV-seropositive. Specimen: PBMCs.

The CDR3: CASSKAQGHAKI. The chain joins TRBV21-1 to TRBJ2-7; the DNA was not used to check the table's D call, TRBD1. TRBV21-1 is a recognized pseudogene. A total of 12 residues make up the CDR3, ends included.